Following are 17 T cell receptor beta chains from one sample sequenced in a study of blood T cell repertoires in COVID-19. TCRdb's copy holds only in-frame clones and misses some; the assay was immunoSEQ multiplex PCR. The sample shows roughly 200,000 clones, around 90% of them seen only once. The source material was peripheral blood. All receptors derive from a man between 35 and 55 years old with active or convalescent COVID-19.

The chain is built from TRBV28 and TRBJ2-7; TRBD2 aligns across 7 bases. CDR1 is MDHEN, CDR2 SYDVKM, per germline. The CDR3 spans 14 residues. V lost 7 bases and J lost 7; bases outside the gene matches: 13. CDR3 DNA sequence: TGTGCCAGCACCCCGGCCCTCCGGGGGGATGAGCAGTACTTC. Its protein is CASTPALRGDEQYF.

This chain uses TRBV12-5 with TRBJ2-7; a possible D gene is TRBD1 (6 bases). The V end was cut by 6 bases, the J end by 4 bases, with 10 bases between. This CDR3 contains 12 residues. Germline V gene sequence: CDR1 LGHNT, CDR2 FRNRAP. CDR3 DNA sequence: TGTGCTAGTGGAGAAGGACAGTACGAGCAGTACTTC. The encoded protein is CASGEGQYEQYF. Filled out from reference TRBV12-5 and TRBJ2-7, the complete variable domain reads DARVTQTPRHKVTEMGQEVTMRCQPILGHNTVFWYRQTMMQGLELLAYFRNRAPLDDSGMPKDRFSAEMPDATLATLKIQPSEPRDSAVYFCASGEGQYEQYFGPGTRLTVT.

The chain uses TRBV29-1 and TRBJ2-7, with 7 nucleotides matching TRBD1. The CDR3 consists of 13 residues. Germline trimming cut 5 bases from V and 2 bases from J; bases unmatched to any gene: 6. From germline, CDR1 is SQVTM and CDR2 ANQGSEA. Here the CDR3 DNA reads TGCAGCGTTAGGACAGGCCGAGCCTACGAGCAGTACTTC. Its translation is CSVRTGRAYEQYF.

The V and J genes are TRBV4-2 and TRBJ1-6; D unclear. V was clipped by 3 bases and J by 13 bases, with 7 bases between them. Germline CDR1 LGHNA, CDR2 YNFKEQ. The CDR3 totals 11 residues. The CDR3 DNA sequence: TGTGCCAGCAGCCAGGACTCGCCCCTCCACTTT. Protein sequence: CASSQDSPLHF.

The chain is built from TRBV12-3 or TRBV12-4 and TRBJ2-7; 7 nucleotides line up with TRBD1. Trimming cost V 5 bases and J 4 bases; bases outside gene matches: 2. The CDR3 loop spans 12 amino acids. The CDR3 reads CASSPQGYEQYF. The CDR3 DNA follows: TGTGCCAGCAGTCCACAGGGGTACGAGCAGTACTTC.

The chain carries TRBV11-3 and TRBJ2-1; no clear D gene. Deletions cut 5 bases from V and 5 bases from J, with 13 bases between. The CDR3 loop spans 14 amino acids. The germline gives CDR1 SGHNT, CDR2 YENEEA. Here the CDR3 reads CASSQSGGNNEQFF. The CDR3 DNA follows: TGTGCCAGCAGCCAAAGTGGCGGAAACAATGAGCAGTTCTTC.

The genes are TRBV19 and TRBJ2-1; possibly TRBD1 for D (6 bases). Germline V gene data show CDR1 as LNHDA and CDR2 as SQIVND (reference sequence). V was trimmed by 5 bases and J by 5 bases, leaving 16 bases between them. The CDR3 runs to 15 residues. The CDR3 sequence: CASSFPNRAHNEQFF. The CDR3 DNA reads TGTGCCAGTAGTTTCCCTAACAGGGCCCACAATGAGCAGTTCTTC.

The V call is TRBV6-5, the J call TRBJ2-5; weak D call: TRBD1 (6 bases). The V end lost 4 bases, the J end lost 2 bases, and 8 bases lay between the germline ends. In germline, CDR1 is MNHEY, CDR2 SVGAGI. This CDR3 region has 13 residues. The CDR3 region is CASSSTGQETQYF. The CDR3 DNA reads TGTGCCAGCAGTTCTACAGGGCAAGAGACCCAGTACTTC.

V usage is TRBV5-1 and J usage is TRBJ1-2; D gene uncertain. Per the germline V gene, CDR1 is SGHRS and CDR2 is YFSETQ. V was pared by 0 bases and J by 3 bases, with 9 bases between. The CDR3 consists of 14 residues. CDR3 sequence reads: CASSLGPVDYGYTF. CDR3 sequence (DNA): TGCGCCAGCAGCTTGGGTCCGGTAGACTATGGCTACACCTTC.

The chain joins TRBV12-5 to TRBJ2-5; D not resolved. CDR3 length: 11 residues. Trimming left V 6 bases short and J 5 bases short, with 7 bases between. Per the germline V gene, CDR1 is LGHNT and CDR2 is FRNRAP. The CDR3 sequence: CASGRRETQYF. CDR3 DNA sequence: TGTGCTAGTGGACGGCGGGAGACCCAGTACTTC.

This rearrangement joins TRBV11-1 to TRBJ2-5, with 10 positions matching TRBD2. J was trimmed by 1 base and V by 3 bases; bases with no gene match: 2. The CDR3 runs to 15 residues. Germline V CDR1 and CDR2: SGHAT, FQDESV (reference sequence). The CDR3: CASSFRTSGQETQYF. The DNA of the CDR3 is TGTGCCAGCAGCTTTCGGACTAGCGGCCAAGAGACCCAGTACTTC.

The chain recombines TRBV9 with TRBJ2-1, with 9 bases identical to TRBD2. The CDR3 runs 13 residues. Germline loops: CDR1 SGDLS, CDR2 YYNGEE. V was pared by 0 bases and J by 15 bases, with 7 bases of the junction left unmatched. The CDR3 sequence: CASSVGRTSVLFF. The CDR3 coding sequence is TGTGCCAGCAGCGTAGGGAGGACTAGCGTGCTGTTCTTC.

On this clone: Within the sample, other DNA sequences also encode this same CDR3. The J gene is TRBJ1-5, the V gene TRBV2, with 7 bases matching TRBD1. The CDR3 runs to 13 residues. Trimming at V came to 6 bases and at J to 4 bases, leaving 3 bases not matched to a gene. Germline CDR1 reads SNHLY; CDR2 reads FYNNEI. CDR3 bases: TGTGCCAGCAGCGAGACAGGGAATCAGCCCCAGCATTTT. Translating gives CASSETGNQPQHF.

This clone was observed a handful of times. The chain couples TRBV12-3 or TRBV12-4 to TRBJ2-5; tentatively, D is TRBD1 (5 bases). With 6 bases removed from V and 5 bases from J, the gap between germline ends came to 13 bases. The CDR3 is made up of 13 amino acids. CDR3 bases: TGTGCCAGCAGAATCGACAGTGGGGAGACCCAGTACTTC. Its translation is CASRIDSGETQYF.

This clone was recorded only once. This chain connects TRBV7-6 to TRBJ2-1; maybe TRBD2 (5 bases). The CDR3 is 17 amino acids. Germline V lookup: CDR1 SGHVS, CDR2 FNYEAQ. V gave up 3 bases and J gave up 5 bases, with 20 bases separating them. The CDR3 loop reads CASSFSARLQANNEQFF. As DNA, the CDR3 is TGTGCCAGCAGCTTTAGCGCAAGGCTGCAGGCTAACAATGAGCAGTTCTTC.

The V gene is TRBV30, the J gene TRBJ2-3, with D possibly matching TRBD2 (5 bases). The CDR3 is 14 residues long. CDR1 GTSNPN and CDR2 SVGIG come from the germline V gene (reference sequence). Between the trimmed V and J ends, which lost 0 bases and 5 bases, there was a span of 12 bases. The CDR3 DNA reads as TGTGCCTGGAGTGTTAGTGAGGAGGTAGATACGCAGTATTTT. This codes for CAWSVSEEVDTQYF.

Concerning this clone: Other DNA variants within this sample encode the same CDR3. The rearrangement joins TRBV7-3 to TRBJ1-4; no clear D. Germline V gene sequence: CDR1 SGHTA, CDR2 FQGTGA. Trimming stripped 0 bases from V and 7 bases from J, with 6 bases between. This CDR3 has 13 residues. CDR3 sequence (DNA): TGTGCCAGCAGCTTAACCCACGGTGAAAAACTGTTTTTT. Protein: CASSLTHGEKLFF.